This record looks at one T cell receptor beta chain sequence and its context. This clonotype was detected only a few times. Its antigen is currently not known. No per-base quality is available; no much larger clone lies one base away. The library came from 5' RACE. The data were produced on an Illumina HiSeq 2500. A second PCR of about 7 to 12 cycles was run with a J-beta primer mix and a sample-barcoded 5' primer. A template-switch 5' adaptor carrying 12 random nucleotides introduced a unique molecular identifier onto each TCR beta cDNA molecule. Each sample yielded at least 2.5 million CDR3-containing paired-end reads. The Mint cDNA synthesis kit, primed by a TRBC-specific oligonucleotide, was used to synthesize first-strand cDNA from all RNA. Following uracil-DNA glycosylase treatment, all cDNA underwent a first 18-cycle PCR with the universal primers M1SS and BC2_uni_R. For the original study's pipeline: Normalization of each sample was performed by random selection of 1 million high-quality reads, each carrying a distinct molecular identifier. Reads sharing molecular identifiers were discarded rather than binned into consensus sequences. MiTCR, with a Q25 quality threshold and the strictest error-elimination algorithm, was used for CDR3 identification, clonotype clustering and error correction. A nonparametric unseen species model with Euler transformation was used to estimate a lower bound on total TCR beta diversity. TCRdb's own reprocessing of the public reads used fastp at Q25 and MiXCR and kept productive beta chains. CDR3 protein sequences are deduplicated, and each keeps its most common genes and DNA. The authors' filters were not applied to this entry. The sample has around 500,000 distinct CDR3 sequences on record, roughly a quarter of them singletons. Roughly 3.5% of the sample comes from the top ten.

This specimen belongs to a study of blood T cells in healthy people across ages (dated by TCRdb to the mid-2010s). Regarding the research as a whole: Template switching captured roughly one uniquely barcoded TCR beta cDNA molecule per two T cells in model experiments. Using deep sequencing normalized with unique cDNA molecular identifiers, the study measured how TCR beta repertoire diversity changes with age. The donors were split into four age groups: young (average approximately 16 years), middle-aged (roughly 40), aged (over 55) and long-lived (under 90). Using the same blood draw, the study looked at two additional independent replicas of 1 million unique cDNA reads for two donors, one aged 18 to 30 and the other aged 80 or older. Paper-wide results and their limitations: Estimates of total diversity based on one million sequenced T cells were regarded as lower bounds and as underestimates. The long-lived group showed more naive CD4+ T cells, fewer expanded clones and increased TCR diversity than the aged group, suggesting age selection. Observed TCR beta diversity correlated strongly with the percentage of naive T cells measured by flow cytometry. Observed TCR beta diversity per million T cells fell roughly linearly with age, and a significant reduction was already apparent by age about 38. The CMV infection status of donors was not known, potentially confounding age-related changes in expanded clonotypes. Bulk unsorted PBMC profiling prevented conclusive comparison of naive and antigen-experienced compartments.

Systemically healthy Caucasian individuals from Russia, about 38 in total and aged about 6 to 100 years, were included as donors. Roughly 10 milliliters of peripheral blood were drawn from each donor into EDTA-treated Vacutainer tubes. PBMCs were isolated by Ficoll-Paque density-gradient centrifugation, with at least 6.5 million obtained per sample. Total RNA, at least 5.5 micrograms per sample, was extracted from PBMCs with Trizol reagent. For every donor, an aliquot of PBMCs went through flow cytometry to measure the percentages of naive CD45RAhigh/CD27high T cells. The same data also went into a second study, on T cells of mothers and their children. That second report states: Nine systemically healthy Caucasian individuals, comprising three mothers and their six children, were included as donors. cDNA synthesis consumed the entire amount of extracted RNA, loaded at approximately 1.6 ug RNA in each 15 ul reaction. Sample barcodes and 2-4 random nucleotides were added via the M1S primer in the second PCR. Over 8 million TCR beta CDR3 reads came from each mother, compared with around 3 million reads from each child. In both related and unrelated pairs, thymic selection shapes the output of TCR recombination in a similar way, with inherited differences having only a minor effect. Related mother-child pairs always showed normalized repertoire overlap that was slightly higher than in unrelated mother-child pairs, though the difference was never significant. Persistent microchimeric T cell clones were not detected, at a sensitivity of 85 to 100 clones per million clonotypes. The study used deep NGS to compare TCR beta repertoires of mothers and children, seeking features distinguishing related mother-child pairs from unrelated individuals. The mean age was about 37 +/- 4 years for the mothers and approximately 11 +/- 4 years for the children. After adapter ligation was performed with NEBNext reagents, the libraries were sequenced on an Illumina HiSeq 2000 with 100+100 nt paired-end reads. To prevent cross-contamination, the mother and child libraries were prepared a month apart and were sequenced in separate runs. Between roughly 450,000 and 2,000,000 distinct TCR beta clonotypes were identified per donor. Naive TCR beta clonotypes were estimated from low-frequency clonotypes matched to each donor's FACS-determined naive share, without sorting.

The material sequenced was blood. This sequence originates from a boy aged 2 to 10 in good health.

The sequence in DNA is TGCGCCAGCAGCTCAAAGGACGGAGAAGAGACCCAGTACTTC. Its translation reads: CASSSKDGEETQYF. The rearranged segments are TRBV5-1 and TRBJ2-5, with an unclear D gene assignment. The CDR3 goes from the cysteine to the phenylalanine over 14 residues. The sequence is cut down to CDR3 DNA, 42 bases in frame from base 1. In the germline V gene, CDR1 corresponds to SGHRS and CDR2 to YFSETQ. The germline ends are 12 bases apart after V is trimmed by 3 bases and J by 3 bases. Outside the CDR3, residues come from the reference TRBV5-1 and TRBJ2-5 proteins, so the full variable domain is: KAGVTQTPRYLIKTRGQQVTLSCSPISGHRSVSWYQQTPGQGLQFLFEYFSETQRNKGNFPGRFSGRQFSNSRSEMNVSTLELGDSALYLCASSSKDGEETQYFGPGTRLLVL.